These T cell receptor beta chains were read from a single sample in a study of vaccination and CD4 T cells after COVID-19. TCRdb fed the PCR reads into MiXCR, producing one record per CDR3 protein. Of more than 8,500 distinct CDR3 sequences in the sample, around 42% were seen once. These receptors' antigens are unknown. Sequencing was done on a sample of CD4+ T cells from blood, cultured in vitro. The receptors originated from a human donor in good health. Each CDR3 is given with its conserved first and last residue. A D gene is named only where the DNA matches it firmly. The size field is filled for only some rows; it gives once, few, many or a size class.

few | TRBJ1-1 | 13 | TRBD1 | TRBV10-3 | CAMGGQGTTEAFF | TGTGCCATGGGGGGACAGGGGACCACTGAAGCTTTCTTT
few | TRBJ1-2 | 13 | NA | TRBV6-2/TRBV6-3 | CASSYNLNYGYTF | TGTGCCAGCAGTTACAACTTAAACTATGGCTACACCTTC
NA | TRBJ2-1 | 16 | TRBD1 | TRBV7-6 | CASSRRQGGYDNEQFF | TGTGCCAGCAGCCGTCGACAGGGGGGCTACGACAATGAGCAGTTCTTC
NA | TRBJ1-1 | 14 | NA | TRBV5-5 | CASSLDGGNTEAFF | TGTGCCAGCAGCTTGGACGGGGGAAACACTGAAGCTTTCTTT
NA | TRBJ1-5 | 17 | NA | TRBV6-5 | CASSSSGGRVSNQPQHF | TGTGCCAGCAGCTCCTCGGGGGGTAGGGTGAGCAATCAGCCCCAGCATTTT
NA | TRBJ2-3 | 15 | TRBD2 | TRBV5-1 | CASTSGRTLTDTQYF | TGCGCCAGCACTAGCGGGAGGACCCTCACAGATACGCAGTATTTT
few | TRBJ1-2 | 13 | NA | TRBV7-2 | CASSLGGDSGYTF | TGTGCCAGCAGCTTAGGAGGGGATAGTGGCTACACCTTC
few | TRBJ2-7 | 14 | NA | TRBV27 | CASRKGNLAYEQYF | TGTGCCAGCAGGAAGGGGAATCTCGCCTACGAGCAGTACTTC
NA | TRBJ2-3 | 15 | NA | TRBV28 | CASSSRRGGTDTQYF | TGTGCCAGCAGTTCCAGGAGAGGGGGCACAGATACGCAGTATTTT
NA | TRBJ2-1 | 16 | NA | TRBV7-2 | CASSLELARGMNEQFF | TGTGCCAGCAGCCTCGAGCTAGCTAGGGGAATGAATGAGCAGTTCTTC
few | TRBJ2-3 | 16 | TRBD2 | TRBV19 | CASSKGTSGSTDTQYF | TGTGCCAGTAGTAAAGGGACTAGCGGGAGCACAGATACGCAGTATTTT
few | TRBJ2-6 | 14 | NA | TRBV20-1 | CSATGFAGANVLTF | TGCAGTGCTACGGGATTTGCTGGGGCCAACGTCCTGACTTTC
few | TRBJ2-3 | 15 | TRBD1 | TRBV20-1 | CSAQIRDRGPDTQYF | TGCAGTGCCCAGATCAGGGATAGGGGGCCAGATACGCAGTATTTT
NA | TRBJ2-7 | 11 | TRBD1 | TRBV25-1 | CASSEGGQAYF | TGTGCCAGCAGTGAAGGGGGACAGGCGTACTTC
NA | TRBJ2-7 | 15 | TRBD1 | TRBV19 | CAISMDRGASYEQYF | TGTGCCATTAGTATGGACAGGGGGGCCTCCTACGAGCAGTACTTC
NA | TRBJ2-7 | 14 | NA | TRBV11-1 | CASSPQGIPYEQYF | TGTGCCAGCAGCCCCCAAGGGATCCCCTACGAGCAGTACTTC
NA | TRBJ2-3 | 16 | NA | TRBV19 | CASSQTGTLYTDTQYF | TGTGCCAGTAGTCAGACCGGGACACTCTACACAGATACGCAGTATTTT
NA | TRBJ1-2 | 14 | TRBD1 | TRBV28 | CASSAGGGHYGYTF | TGTGCCAGCAGTGCAGGGGGCGGGCACTATGGCTACACCTTC
NA | TRBJ1-1 | 15 | TRBD1 | TRBV6-1 | CASTDPGQGPTEAFF | TGTGCCAGCACCGACCCGGGACAGGGGCCCACTGAAGCTTTCTTT
few | TRBJ1-2 | 15 | TRBD1 | TRBV20-1 | CSARDPARGIYGYTF | TGCAGTGCTAGAGATCCCGCCAGGGGGATCTATGGCTACACCTTC
NA | TRBJ1-2 | 13 | NA | TRBV6-1 | CASSPRKGWGYTF | TGTGCCAGCAGCCCACGAAAGGGCTGGGGCTACACCTTC
medium-sized | TRBJ1-6 | 15 | TRBD1 | TRBV27 | CASSPGTAIGLPLHF | TGTGCCAGCAGTCCCGGGACAGCGATTGGATTACCCCTCCACTTT
NA | TRBJ2-1 | 15 | NA | TRBV7-2 | CASRLVGAGLNEQFF | TGTGCCAGCAGACTCGTGGGGGCAGGCCTAAATGAGCAGTTCTTC
NA | TRBJ2-3 | 14 | TRBD2 | TRBV6-1 | CASRQREGTDTQYF | TGTGCCAGCAGACAGCGGGAGGGGACAGATACGCAGTATTTT
NA | TRBJ1-5 | 15 | NA | TRBV7-2 | CASSLNPRGNQPQHF | TGTGCCAGCAGCTTAAACCCCCGCGGGAATCAGCCCCAGCATTTT
NA | TRBJ1-2 | 14 | NA | TRBV25-1 | CASSEWGINYGYTF | TGTGCCAGCAGTGAATGGGGGATTAACTATGGCTACACCTTC
few | TRBJ2-2 | 14 | NA | TRBV24-1 | CATSTTRNTGELFF | TGTGCCACCAGTACAACACGGAACACCGGGGAGCTGTTTTTT